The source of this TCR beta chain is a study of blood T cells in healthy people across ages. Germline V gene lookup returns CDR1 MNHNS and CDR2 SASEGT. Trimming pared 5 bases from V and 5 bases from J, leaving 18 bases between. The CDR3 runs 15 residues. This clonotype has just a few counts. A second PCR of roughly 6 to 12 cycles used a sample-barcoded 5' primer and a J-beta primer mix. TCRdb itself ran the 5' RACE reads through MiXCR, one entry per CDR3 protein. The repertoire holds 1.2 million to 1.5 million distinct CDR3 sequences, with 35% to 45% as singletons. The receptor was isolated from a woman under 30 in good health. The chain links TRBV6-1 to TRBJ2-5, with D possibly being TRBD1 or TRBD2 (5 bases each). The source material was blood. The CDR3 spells CASSLRDANRETQYF. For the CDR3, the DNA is TGTGCCAGCAGTCTCCGGGACGCCAATCGCGAGACCCAGTACTTC.